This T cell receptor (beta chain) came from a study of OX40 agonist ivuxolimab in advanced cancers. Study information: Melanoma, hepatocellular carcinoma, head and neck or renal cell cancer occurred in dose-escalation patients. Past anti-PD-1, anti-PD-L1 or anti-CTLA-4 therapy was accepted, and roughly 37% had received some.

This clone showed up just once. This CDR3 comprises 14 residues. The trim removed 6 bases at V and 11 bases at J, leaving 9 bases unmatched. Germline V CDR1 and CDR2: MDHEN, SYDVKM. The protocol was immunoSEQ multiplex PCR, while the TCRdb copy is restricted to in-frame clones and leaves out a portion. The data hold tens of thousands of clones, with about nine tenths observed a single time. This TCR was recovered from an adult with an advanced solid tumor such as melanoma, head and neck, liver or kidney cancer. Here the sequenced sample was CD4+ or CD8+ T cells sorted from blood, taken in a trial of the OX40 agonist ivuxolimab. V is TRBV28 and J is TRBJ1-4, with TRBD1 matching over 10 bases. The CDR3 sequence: CASRPTGGAGKLFF. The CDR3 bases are TGTGCCAGCAGGCCGACAGGGGGCGCGGGGAAACTGTTTTTT. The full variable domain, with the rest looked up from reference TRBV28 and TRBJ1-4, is DVKVTQSSRYLVKRTGEKVFLECVQDMDHENMFWYRQDPGLGLRLIYFSYDVKMKEKGDIPEGYSVSREKKERFSLILESASTNQTSMYLCASRPTGGAGKLFFGSGTQLSVL.